A selection of T cell receptor beta chains follows, all from one sample in a study of T cells in narcolepsy. The protocol was immunoSEQ multiplex PCR, while the TCRdb copy is restricted to in-frame clones and leaves out a portion. In the table there are under 35,000 clones, about 87% of which are singletons. Sequencing used memory (CD45RA-) CD4+ T cells from blood. These receptors were obtained from a human donor in good health. CDR3s include the opening cysteine and the closing phenylalanine or tryptophan.

CDR3 protein	J gene	V gene
CASSLRGVSTDTQYF	TRBJ2-3	TRBV5-1
CASRRTGNYGYTF	TRBJ1-2	TRBV6-5
CASSPVGRRLMNTEAFF	TRBJ1-1	TRBV28
CSAGGPNEQFF	TRBJ2-1	TRBV20-1
CASSMPPGSNYGYTF	TRBJ1-2	TRBV28
CASSLSRGGNTEAFF	TRBJ1-1	TRBV5-1
CSVGQGAEKLFF	TRBJ1-4	TRBV29-1
CASSHAGMNTEAFF	TRBJ1-1	TRBV7-8
CASSAGASEKLFF	TRBJ1-4	TRBV4-1
CASSPTIAMAGDGTQYF	TRBJ2-5	TRBV11-1
CATRLAGGQTGELFF	TRBJ2-2	TRBV10-2
CASSIGGQGLIKQYF	TRBJ2-7	TRBV19
CASSQRTGSPYEQYF	TRBJ2-7	TRBV4-1
CATSKPLKGNTIYF	TRBJ1-3	TRBV15
CASSQARVSGGTDEKLFF	TRBJ1-4	TRBV5-6
CASSLFPGQAYEQYF	TRBJ2-7	TRBV7-6
CASSQGTVTTDTQYF	TRBJ2-3	TRBV4-3
CASSYGERSYTEAFF	TRBJ1-1	TRBV6-5
CASSGQVRTEAFF	TRBJ1-1	TRBV2
CASSFFRGTEAFF	TRBJ1-1	TRBV28
CAWSVGGAKNIQYF	TRBJ2-4	TRBV30
CAWSRTGASTDTQYF	TRBJ2-3	TRBV30
CASSLTGRETQYF	TRBJ2-5	TRBV11-2
CAYSGVGFSEAFF	TRBJ1-1	TRBV30
CASSFGSATNEQFF	TRBJ2-1	TRBV5-1
CAWSVAGGGQPQHF	TRBJ1-5	TRBV30
CASSFGQETQYF	TRBJ2-5	TRBV11-2
CASSVDSGMAGELFF	TRBJ2-2	TRBV9
CAQIRGNYEQYF	TRBJ2-7	TRBV9
CASSPTFQETQYF	TRBJ2-5	TRBV19
CASSPGGEAFF	TRBJ1-1	TRBV18
CASSWTSGGVYEQYF	TRBJ2-7	TRBV5-1
CASSLGLETEAFF	TRBJ1-1	TRBV5-4
CASSEQGNYGYTF	TRBJ1-2	TRBV10-2
CASSLETGGTYEQYF	TRBJ2-7	TRBV5-1
CASSDFGEKGEAFF	TRBJ1-1	TRBV6-5
CASATGAPPQYF	TRBJ2-7	TRBV6-6
CASSHRDRGGHEQYF	TRBJ2-7	TRBV5-1
CASRSVGTGDEKLFF	TRBJ1-4	TRBV5-1
CASSPVGDRDYEQYF	TRBJ2-7	TRBV6-1
CAISDPPGGSSYEQYF	TRBJ2-7	TRBV10-3
CASSRRLTTEAFF	TRBJ1-1	TRBV28
CASSARWDTGELFF	TRBJ2-2	TRBV6-6
CASSTLEQFF	TRBJ2-1	TRBV7-9
CASSQRGFITEAFF	TRBJ1-1	TRBV5-4
CASSYSGGVTVTEAFF	TRBJ1-1	TRBV6-5
CASSSGGGITEAFF	TRBJ1-1	TRBV5-1
CASSEGEQFF	TRBJ2-1	TRBV18
CATRSLGAPGELFF	TRBJ2-2	TRBV5-1
CASSYLDRDTEAFF	TRBJ1-1	TRBV6-6
CASRIYRGNEKLFF	TRBJ1-4	TRBV2
CASSPSTFFGEKLFF	TRBJ1-4	TRBV6-5
CASRALDEQYF	TRBJ2-7	TRBV6-5
CSVGRGRGGTDTQYF	TRBJ2-3	TRBV29-1
CASSPRGETQYF	TRBJ2-5	TRBV18
CASSINTQNYGYTF	TRBJ1-2	TRBV19
CASSPRVRDRDEKLFF	TRBJ1-4	TRBV18
CASSSGLAGGPETQYF	TRBJ2-5	TRBV5-1
CAWRTGLAGVGETQYF	TRBJ2-5	TRBV30
CASSLDSLGEQYF	TRBJ2-7	TRBV5-4